Listed here are 13 T cell receptor beta chains from one sample, sequenced in a study of CD8+ T cells in alopecia areata. RNA extraction was followed by reverse transcription into cDNA, which acted as the sequencing template. Libraries were prepared by immunoSEQ multiplex PCR; TCRdb keeps only in-frame clonotypes and omits some of them. The data show around 120,000 clones, around 53% seen once. As for treatment: oral pan-JAK inhibitor, 5-10 mg twice daily. The sample in question was CD4+ T cells sorted from blood, obtained at week 4, from a patient treated with tofacitinib. Receptor source: a human donor with alopecia areata.

J is TRBJ1-1 and V is TRBV6-1; 8 bases line up with TRBD1. This CDR3 region has 14 residues. Losses at the gene ends were 8 bases for V and 7 bases for J; bases not matched to a gene: 12. Germline assignment: CDR1 MNHNS and CDR2 SASEGT. CDR3 protein: CASDSRTGKREAFF. The CDR3 coding sequence is TGTGCCAGCGATAGCCGGACAGGGAAGCGTGAAGCTTTCTTT.

The CDR3 sequence: CASSPQGSGEKLFF. CDR3 DNA: TGCGCCAGCAGCCCACAGGGGTCGGGTGAAAAACTGTTTTTT. This chain joins TRBV5-1 and TRBJ1-4; TRBD1 aligns across 7 bases. The junction had 7 bases not matched to a gene; V was cut back by 4 bases and J by 7 bases. Germline CDR1 is SGHRS and CDR2 is YFSETQ. The CDR3 totals 14 residues.

The rearrangement joins TRBV12-2 to TRBJ2-7; TRBD1 is the table's D call and was not checked against the DNA. TRBV12-2 is a known pseudogene. There are 15 residues in the CDR3. CDR3 region: CASRPRDRGPYEQYF. CDR3 coding DNA: TGTGCAAGTCGCCCCCGGGACAGGGGCCCCTACGAGCAGTACTTC.

The rearrangement links TRBV10-3 to TRBJ1-4; 8 nucleotides align to TRBD1. This CDR3 has 12 amino acids. Germline CDR1 ENHRY, CDR2 SYGVKD. V was clipped by 10 bases and J by 6 bases; unmatched bases: 4. CDR3 coding DNA: TGTGCCACCAACAGGGGGGATGAAAAACTGTTTTTT. Its protein product is CATNRGDEKLFF.

This rearrangement joins TRBV27 to TRBJ2-2, with 12 bases aligning to TRBD2. Germline V lookup: CDR1 MNHEY, CDR2 SMNVEV (reference sequence). This CDR3 is built from 16 residues. V shed 6 bases and J 1 base; nucleotides not matched to a gene: 3. The CDR3 region is CASSGTSGWNTGELFF. DNA for the CDR3: TGTGCCAGCAGCGGGACTAGCGGGTGGAACACCGGGGAGCTGTTTTTT.

A few counts support this clone. This chain links TRBV6-1 with TRBJ2-7; no definite D call. The CDR3 loop spans 13 amino acids. Germline V gene data show CDR1 as MNHNS and CDR2 as SASEGT. Trimming shortened V by 5 bases and J by 2 bases, and 10 bases separated the two germline ends. CDR3 loop: CASSIAPAYEQYF. CDR3 nucleotides: TGTGCCAGCAGTATCGCCCCAGCCTACGAGCAGTACTTC.

This clone was recorded a few times. This chain joins TRBV4-1 and TRBJ2-7; 12 positions match TRBD2. This CDR3 is 15 amino acids long. In germline, CDR1 is MGHRA, CDR2 YSYEKL. V lost 4 bases to trimming and J lost 6 bases; unmatched junction nucleotides: 7. CDR3 DNA: TGCGCCAGCAGCCCAGTACCGGGACTAGCGGGCGAGCAGTACTTC. Its translation is CASSPVPGLAGEQYF.

The chain couples TRBV6-1 to TRBJ1-4; 7 nucleotides agree with TRBD1. The CDR3 runs to 14 residues. Trimming cost V 3 bases and J 3 bases; bases outside gene matches: 1. CDR1 and CDR2 from the germline V gene are MNHNS and SASEGT. The CDR3: CASSDGTANEKLFF. Written as DNA, the CDR3 is TGTGCCAGCAGTGATGGGACAGCTAATGAAAAACTGTTTTTT.

CDR3 DNA: TGTGCCAGCACCGCACTTTTCGCCGGGGAGCTGTTTTTT. Amino acid sequence: CASTALFAGELFF. The chain is built from TRBV2 and TRBJ2-2; D uncertain. Trimming removed 7 bases from V and 6 bases from J, with 12 bases in between. Germline assignment: CDR1 SNHLY and CDR2 FYNNEI. The CDR3 sequence is 13 residues long.

This rearrangement joins TRBV7-9 to TRBJ2-5, with 9 bases aligning to TRBD1. V lost 4 bases to trimming and J lost 6 bases; unmatched junction nucleotides: 6. The CDR3 is 14 amino acids. In germline, CDR1 is SEHNR, CDR2 FQNEAQ (reference sequence). CDR3 sequence (DNA): TGTGCCAGCAGCTCGGGACAGGGAGGACAGACCCAGTACTTC. Translating gives CASSSGQGGQTQYF.

The rearrangement joins TRBV29-1 to TRBJ1-4, with D maybe TRBD1 (5 bases). The CDR3 totals 16 residues. Trimming pared 5 bases from V and 2 bases from J, leaving 18 bases between. Per the germline V gene, CDR1 is SQVTM and CDR2 is ANQGSEA. CDR3 loop: CSVQTLQDPTNEKLFF. The CDR3 DNA follows: TGCAGCGTTCAAACCCTACAGGACCCTACTAATGAAAAACTGTTTTTT.

This chain connects TRBV29-1 to TRBJ2-5, with unresolved D. CDR3 length: 11 residues. CDR1 is SQVTM and CDR2 is ANQGSEA in the germline V gene. V shed 7 bases and J shed 3 bases, with 9 bases lying between them. The CDR3 loop is CSAAREETQYF. The CDR3 nucleotides are TGCAGCGCCGCCAGAGAAGAGACCCAGTACTTC.

This sequence joins TRBV29-1 and TRBJ1-2; D is possibly TRBD1 (6 bases). From germline, CDR1 is SQVTM and CDR2 ANQGSEA. Trimming removed 6 bases at V and 7 bases at J, with 15 bases between. The CDR3 extends over 12 amino acids. The CDR3 DNA is TGCAGCGTGGGACACAGGGTCGCTGGCTACACCTTC. Its translation: CSVGHRVAGYTF.